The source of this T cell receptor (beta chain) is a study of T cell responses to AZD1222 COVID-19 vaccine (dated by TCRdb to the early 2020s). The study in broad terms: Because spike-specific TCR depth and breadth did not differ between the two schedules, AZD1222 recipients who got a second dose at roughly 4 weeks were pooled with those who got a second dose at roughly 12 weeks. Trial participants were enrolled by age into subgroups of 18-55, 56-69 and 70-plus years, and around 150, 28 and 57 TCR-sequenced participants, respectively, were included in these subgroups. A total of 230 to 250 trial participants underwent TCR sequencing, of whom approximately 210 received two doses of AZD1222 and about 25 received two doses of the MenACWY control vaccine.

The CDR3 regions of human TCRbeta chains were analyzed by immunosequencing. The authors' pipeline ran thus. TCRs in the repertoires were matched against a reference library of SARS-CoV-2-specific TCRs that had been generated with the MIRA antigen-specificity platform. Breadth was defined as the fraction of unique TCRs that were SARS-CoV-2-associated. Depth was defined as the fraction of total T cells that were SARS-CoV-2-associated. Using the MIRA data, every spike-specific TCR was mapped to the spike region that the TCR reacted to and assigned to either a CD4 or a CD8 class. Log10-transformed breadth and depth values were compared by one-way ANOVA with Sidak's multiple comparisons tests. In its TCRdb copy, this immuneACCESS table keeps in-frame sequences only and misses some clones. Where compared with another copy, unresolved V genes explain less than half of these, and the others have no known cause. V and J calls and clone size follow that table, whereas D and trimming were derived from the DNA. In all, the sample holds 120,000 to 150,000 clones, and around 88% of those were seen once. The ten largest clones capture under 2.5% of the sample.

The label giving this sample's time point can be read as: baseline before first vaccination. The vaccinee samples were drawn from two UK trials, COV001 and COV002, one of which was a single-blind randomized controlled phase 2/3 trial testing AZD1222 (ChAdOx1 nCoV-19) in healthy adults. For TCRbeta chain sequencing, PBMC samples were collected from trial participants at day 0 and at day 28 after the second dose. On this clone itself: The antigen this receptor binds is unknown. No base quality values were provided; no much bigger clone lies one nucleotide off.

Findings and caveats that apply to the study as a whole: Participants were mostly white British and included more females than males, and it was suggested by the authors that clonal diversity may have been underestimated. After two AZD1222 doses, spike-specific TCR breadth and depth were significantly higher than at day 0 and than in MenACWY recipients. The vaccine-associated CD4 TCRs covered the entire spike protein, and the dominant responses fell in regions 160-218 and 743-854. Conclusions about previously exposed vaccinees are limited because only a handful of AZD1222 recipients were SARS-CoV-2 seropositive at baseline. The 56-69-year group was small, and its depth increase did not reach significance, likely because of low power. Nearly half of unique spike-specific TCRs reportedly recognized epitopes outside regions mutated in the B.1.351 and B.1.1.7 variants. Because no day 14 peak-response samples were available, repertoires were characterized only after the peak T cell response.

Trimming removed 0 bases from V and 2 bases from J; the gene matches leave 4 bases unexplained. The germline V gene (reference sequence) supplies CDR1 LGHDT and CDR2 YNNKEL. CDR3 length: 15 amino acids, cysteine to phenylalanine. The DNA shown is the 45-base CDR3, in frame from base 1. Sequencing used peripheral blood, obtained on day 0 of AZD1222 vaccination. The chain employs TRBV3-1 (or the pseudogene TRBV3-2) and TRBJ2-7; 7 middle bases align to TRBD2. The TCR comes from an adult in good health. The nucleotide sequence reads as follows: TGTGCCAGCAGCCAAGAGGGAGGGGCGGCCTACGAGCAGTACTTC. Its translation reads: CASSQEGGAAYEQYF.